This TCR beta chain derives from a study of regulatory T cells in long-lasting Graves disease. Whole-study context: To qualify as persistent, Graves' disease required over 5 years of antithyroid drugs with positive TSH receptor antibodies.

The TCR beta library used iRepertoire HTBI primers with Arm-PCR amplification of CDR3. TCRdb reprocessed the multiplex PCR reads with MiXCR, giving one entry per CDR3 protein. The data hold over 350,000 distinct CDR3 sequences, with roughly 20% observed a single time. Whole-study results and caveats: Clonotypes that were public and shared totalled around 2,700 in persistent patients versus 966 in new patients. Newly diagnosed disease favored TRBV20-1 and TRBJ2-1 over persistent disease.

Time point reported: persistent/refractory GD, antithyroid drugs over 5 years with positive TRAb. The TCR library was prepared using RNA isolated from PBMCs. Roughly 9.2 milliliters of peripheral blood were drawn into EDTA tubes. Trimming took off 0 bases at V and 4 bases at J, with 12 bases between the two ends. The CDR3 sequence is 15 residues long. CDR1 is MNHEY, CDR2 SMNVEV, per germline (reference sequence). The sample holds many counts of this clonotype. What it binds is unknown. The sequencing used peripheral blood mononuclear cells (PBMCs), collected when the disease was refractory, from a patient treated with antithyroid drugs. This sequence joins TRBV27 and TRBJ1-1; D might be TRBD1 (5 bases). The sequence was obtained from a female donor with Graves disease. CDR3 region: CASSLSKSGTTEAFF. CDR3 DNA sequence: TGTGCCAGCAGTTTATCGAAGTCAGGGACCACTGAAGCTTTCTTT.